These T cell receptor beta chains were read from a single sample in a study of T-cell memory formation after mild COVID-19. TCRdb reprocessed the 5' RACE reads via MiXCR and lists one record per CDR3 protein. The sample lists around 140,000 distinct CDR3 sequences, under 30% occurring once. Sequencing used PBMCs or a T cell subset sorted from them (not recorded which). These receptors came from an adult woman who had mild COVID-19 (a few samples of this study predate the infection). Cell type and time point are not known. The conserved cysteine and the conserved F or W are not part of the CDR3 here. The size field is filled for only some rows; it gives once, few, many or a size class.

v_gene,j_gene,abundance,CDR3aa
TRBV5-4,TRBJ1-1,few,ASSPVPGTSTEAF
TRBV9,TRBJ1-6,once,ASSVEPGEPYNSPLH
TRBV29-1,TRBJ2-2,.,SAWGSGRFGGELF
TRBV4-2,TRBJ2-7,.,ASSQESIYEQY
TRBV6-1,TRBJ2-7,.,ASSEEAGNTYEQY
TRBV5-1,TRBJ2-1,once,ASSLDGNLGNEQF
TRBV9,TRBJ1-4,.,ASSVASGDNEKLF
TRBV20-1,TRBJ2-2,.,SARIHRRSTGELF
TRBV29-1,TRBJ1-1,.,SVEQGLNTEAF
TRBV7-6,TRBJ1-2,.,ASSSGGQRDLHGYT
TRBV27,TRBJ2-2,.,ASSPPSGGGPGELF
TRBV5-1,TRBJ2-3,.,ASSPTDDTQY